The text below deals with one T cell receptor beta chain. Its target is not known. Per the germline V gene, CDR1 is MNHEY and CDR2 is SMNVEV (reference sequence). V was pared by 4 bases and J by 5 bases, with 9 bases of the junction left unmatched. This CDR3 is built from 15 residues. The source of the sample is a study of cytomegalovirus exposure and HLA in healthy donors. Study-wide background: A previous analysis identified 95 million to 120 million unique TCR beta sequences derived from 180 million or so T cells. Notes on the study in general: More clonal expansion characterized HLA-associated TCR beta chains than equally common others in a later analysis. The authors enumerated over 150 TCR beta chains as linked to cytomegalovirus.

PCR primers comprised 60 Vbeta and 13 Jbeta primers. The table came from immunoSEQ multiplex PCR; TCRdb's copy has only in-frame clones and leaves some out. The table records over 200,000 clones, 82% of them present only once. The sequence derives from a man aged 35-49 years in good health and CMV-seropositive. The J gene is TRBJ2-5, the V gene TRBV27; 8 bases match TRBD1. The sample was PBMCs. The chain's CDR3 is CASSSETGDVETQYF. CDR3 DNA: TGTGCCAGCAGTTCCGAGACAGGGGACGTGGAGACCCAGTACTTC.